This TCR beta chain was documented in a study of identifying expanded T cells in peripheral blood (dated by TCRdb to the late 2010s). At the level of the whole study: Technical replicates were generated by sequencing separate aliquots of the same genomic DNA pool, and four replicates were compared pairwise.

General study outcomes and caveats: Between technical replicates the binomial model flagged 1 to 1.5 differentially abundant clones, whereas over around 2 weeks the binomial model flagged about 16.4 and over approximately four weeks 19 to 20. The beta-binomial model significantly reduced the number of clones called differentially abundant and the false-positive rate across all healthy-donor time intervals. The authors expected that over much longer intervals, such as months to years, biological variance in healthy repertoires might increase even further. Variance in clone template counts between roughly 2-week samples significantly increased with total template count across all healthy donors.

Between the V and J ends, shortened by 3 bases and 4 bases respectively, the junction contains 14 bases. From the cysteine through the phenylalanine, the CDR3 covers 15 amino acids. Only the CDR3 part of the read is kept: 45 bases, read in frame from the first base. Looking up the germline V gene yields CDR1 SGHRS and CDR2 YFSETQ. During the collection period, no immune events, such as infections, were documented for the healthy donors. Blood repertoires from healthy donors were used as a training cohort for calibrating time-dependent variance in a beta-binomial model of differential abundance of T-cell clones. The training cohort was composed of some ten healthy donors, 3 female and 7 male. The donors were between roughly 29 and 65 years old, with an average age of 43 years. Whole blood, obtained from a commercial supplier, was collected from each healthy donor at three time points spaced roughly 2 weeks apart. For immunosequencing, genomic DNA was extracted from unsorted whole blood.

This clone showed up just once. It has no known antigen specificity. Base qualities are not at hand, and no much larger clone is one base apart. TCRbeta CDR3 regions were profiled by bias-controlled multiplex PCR amplification of genomic DNA with the immunoSEQ Assay. On the study's bioinformatics: To quantify the absolute abundance of each unique TCRbeta CDR3 region, the sequences were collapsed and filtered. Two models were used to test differential abundance: a binomial model (Fisher-equivalent) and a beta-binomial model that adds time-dependent variance fitted from healthy donors. Clones with fewer than 5 combined templates were removed, and a clone was called differentially abundant if the clone's Benjamini-Hochberg FDR was below 0.01. In the beta-binomial model, variance was expressed as a function of the total template count across the two samples, in the form v = (b*log(k)+a)^2. TCRdb retrieved this table from immuneACCESS and kept in-frame rearrangements only. Not all clones are present; in checked studies, unresolved V genes account for under half, and no reason is known for the remainder. V and J calls and clone size are those listed in that table; D and trimming were worked out from the DNA. The sample records about 100,000 clones, around 90% of which are singletons. Clones ranked in the top ten supply 5.5% of the sample.

Input material: blood. This clonotype originated in a person aged 18-70 years in good health. In this chain, TRBV5-1 is recombined with TRBJ1-5; tentative D gene TRBD1, with 6 bases matching. The CDR3 loop reads CASSWEGGPNQPQHF. The nucleotide sequence is given as TGCGCCAGCAGCTGGGAGGGGGGACCTAATCAGCCCCAGCATTTT.